A selection of T cell receptor beta chains follows, all from one sample in a study of beta chain features in type 1 diabetes. Using immunoSEQ multiplex PCR, the repertoire was profiled, and TCRdb retains in-frame clones only, with some absent. This table has under 400,000 clones, 12% to 15% appearing once. The sample comprised central memory CD4+ T cells from blood. The receptor source for this set is a young man in good health. Each CDR3 is given with its conserved first and last residue. Fields, in order: CDR3 DNA, CDR3 protein, clone size, V gene, J gene, D gene. D genes are given only for firm matches. Size is stated for part of the rows, as once, few or many counts, or as a class when the clone is expanded.

DNA: TGCAGTGGAGGGTCGGATTATGGCTACACCTTC; CDR3: CSGGSDYGYTF; size: .; V: TRBV20-1; J: TRBJ1-2; D: .
DNA: TGTGCCAGCTCCCAACGGACAGGAGTTAATGAAAAACTGTTTTTT; CDR3: CASSQRTGVNEKLFF; size: few; V: TRBV18; J: TRBJ1-4; D: TRBD1
DNA: TGTGCCAGTAGTATCCATGTGGGCAGGGGCGAGGATGGCTACACCTTC; CDR3: CASSIHVGRGEDGYTF; size: .; V: TRBV19; J: TRBJ1-2; D: .
DNA: TGCGCCAGCAGCCAAGATGGTAGGGGGGGGTCCCAAGAGACCCAGTACTTC; CDR3: CASSQDGRGGSQETQYF; size: .; V: TRBV4-1; J: TRBJ2-5; D: .
DNA: TGCGCCAGCAGCCAAGAGTGGGGGGATGAGCAGTTCTTC; CDR3: CASSQEWGDEQFF; size: .; V: TRBV5-4; J: TRBJ2-1; D: .
DNA: TGTGCCAGCATTGGTACGGGCGACGCGAGCTACACCTTC; CDR3: CASIGTGDASYTF; size: few; V: TRBV6-5; J: TRBJ1-2; D: .
DNA: TGTGCCAGCAGTTTATTACAGACCAATCAGCCCCAGCATTTT; CDR3: CASSLLQTNQPQHF; size: few; V: TRBV27; J: TRBJ1-5; D: .
DNA: TGTGCCAGTGTGGGGCACAGGGGGCAGGGGCACTATGGCTACACCTTC; CDR3: CASVGHRGQGHYGYTF; size: .; V: TRBV19; J: TRBJ1-2; D: TRBD1
DNA: TGCAGCGCCTTGGTGCTAGCGGGAGCCCCTGGGGAGCTGTTTTTT; CDR3: CSALVLAGAPGELFF; size: many; V: TRBV29-1; J: TRBJ2-2; D: TRBD2
DNA: TGTGCCAGCAGCCCTAGCGGGGGAGAGTACAATGAGCAGTTCTTC; CDR3: CASSPSGGEYNEQFF; size: .; V: TRBV7-2; J: TRBJ2-1; D: TRBD2
DNA: TGCGCCAGCAGCCAAGCTCCTAGCGGGTCTACGAACACCGGGGAGCTGTTTTTT; CDR3: CASSQAPSGSTNTGELFF; size: few; V: TRBV4-3; J: TRBJ2-2; D: TRBD2
DNA: TGCAGCGTTGCCCGATTGGACACGGCCATGAACACTGAAGCTTTCTTT; CDR3: CSVARLDTAMNTEAFF; size: few; V: TRBV29-1; J: TRBJ1-1; D: .
DNA: TGCGCCAGCAGCTTGATTTTTCGTAGCCGATACACTGAAGCTTTCTTT; CDR3: CASSLIFRSRYTEAFF; size: .; V: TRBV5-1; J: TRBJ1-1; D: .
DNA: TGTGCCAGCAGCTCCCTCAGTGGGGCGACCCAGTACTTC; CDR3: CASSSLSGATQYF; size: few; V: TRBV7-9; J: TRBJ2-5; D: .
DNA: TGTGCCAGCAGTATCGGACAGGGCCGGAATGGCTACACCTTC; CDR3: CASSIGQGRNGYTF; size: .; V: TRBV6-5; J: TRBJ1-2; D: TRBD1
DNA: TGTGCCAGCTCACCCGGACAGGCAGGCTACACCTTC; CDR3: CASSPGQAGYTF; size: .; V: TRBV18; J: TRBJ1-2; D: TRBD1
DNA: TGTGCCAGCAGCATAACAGCCACCGGGGACACTGAAGCTTTCTTT; CDR3: CASSITATGDTEAFF; size: .; V: TRBV7-9; J: TRBJ1-1; D: .